One TCR beta chain is described in this entry. This sample is drawn from a study of blood T cell repertoires in COVID-19. CDR1 and CDR2 (germline): MNHEY, SVGAGI. The CDR3 runs 15 residues. V gave up 4 bases and J gave up 5 bases, with 15 bases separating them. The table came from immunoSEQ multiplex PCR; TCRdb's copy has only in-frame clones and leaves some out. Altogether fewer than 450,000 clones are present, 88% being singletons, with the ten largest covering approximately 2%. Assignments of participants to cohorts depended upon their own reported clinical history. The TCR sequence derives from a woman aged 40 to 49 with acute COVID-19. The J gene is TRBJ1-5, the V gene TRBV6-5; the D gene is possibly TRBD1 (6 bases). The sample consisted of PBMCs or T cells enriched from blood (not recorded which). This CDR3 reads CASSLQGVGYQPQHF. CDR3 DNA sequence: TGTGCCAGCAGTTTACAGGGAGTGGGGTATCAGCCCCAGCATTTT.